This is a list of T cell receptor beta chains from one sample in a study of CD8 T cells in ankylosing spondylitis. A single record per CDR3 protein comes from TCRdb applying MiXCR to the 5' RACE reads. The data hold approximately 550,000 distinct CDR3 sequences, with approximately 11% observed a single time. Sequenced input: blood, either unsorted or a sorted T cell fraction (not recorded which). These TCRs come from a male donor with ankylosing spondylitis. Both conserved end residues are part of each CDR3. A D gene is named only where the DNA matches it firmly. The listing skips clone size in some rows; elsewhere it reads once, few, many or a size class.

.,TRBV18,TRBJ1-5,.,TGTGCCAGCTCACCAGGACAAGTTCGACAGCCCCAGCATTTT,CASSPGQVRQPQHF
.,TRBV5-5,TRBJ1-2,.,TGTGCCAGCAGCTTGGACCCAGGGAGTGCGTATGGCTACACCTTC,CASSLDPGSAYGYTF
.,TRBV5-1,TRBJ2-7,TRBD2,TGCGCCAGCAGCTTAATGACTAGCGGGAGCTACGAGCAGTACTTC,CASSLMTSGSYEQYF
.,TRBV5-1,TRBJ2-7,.,TGCGCCAGCAGCCCTTCCCAGGGAGCCGCCTACTACGAGCAGTACTTC,CASSPSQGAAYYEQYF
.,TRBV7-2,TRBJ1-2,.,TGTGCCAGCAGCTTACATATCAGCAACTATGGCTACACCTTC,CASSLHISNYGYTF
many,TRBV29-1,TRBJ1-2,.,TGCAGTGTAAGGCATTCTAACTATGGCTACACCTTC,CSVRHSNYGYTF
many,TRBV12-3/TRBV12-4,TRBJ2-1,.,TGTGCCAGCAGTACCAGGCCGTACAATGAGCAGTTCTTC,CASSTRPYNEQFF
.,TRBV15,TRBJ2-7,TRBD2,TGTGCCACCAGCAGGGGCGGGAGTAGGATTAACGAGCAGTACTTC,CATSRGGSRINEQYF
few,TRBV2,TRBJ2-1,TRBD2,TGTGCCAGCAGTGAGAGACATTGGACTAGCAAGTTCTTC,CASSERHWTSKFF
.,TRBV2,TRBJ2-1,.,TGTGCCAGCAGTATTGGACTACTGGAGTTCTTC,CASSIGLLEFF
few,TRBV5-1,TRBJ2-5,.,TGCGCCAGCAGCTTGGGGACAGCGCTCGAGACCCCGTACTTC,CASSLGTALETPYF
.,TRBV7-9,TRBJ2-2,.,TGTGCCAGCGGGCCCGGCCAGGTGAACACCGGGGAGCTGTTTTTT,CASGPGQVNTGELFF
.,TRBV21-1,TRBJ2-1,.,TGTGCCAGCATCAAACCCCGGGTAGGGGGAGTTAAGCAGTTCTTC,CASIKPRVGGVKQFF
many,TRBV7-2,TRBJ1-6,TRBD1,TGTGCCAGCAGCCCGGGACAGGGGAATTCACCCCTCCACTTT,CASSPGQGNSPLHF
.,TRBV19,TRBJ1-6,.,TGTGCCAGTAGCCCCCGGGGGAATTCACCCCTCCACTTT,CASSPRGNSPLHF
many,TRBV7-9,TRBJ2-1,.,TGTGCCAGCAGCTTAGGGGGGGGCTTCGGGAACAATGAGCAGTTCTTC,CASSLGGGFGNNEQFF
few,TRBV20-1,TRBJ1-6,.,TGCAGTGCTAGAAAGACCGGGAGCTCCTATAATTCACCCCTCCACTTT,CSARKTGSSYNSPLHF
few,TRBV12-3/TRBV12-4,TRBJ2-1,TRBD2,TGTGCCAGCAATTACGGACTAGCGGGAGGTGGTGAGCAGTTCTTC,CASNYGLAGGGEQFF
.,TRBV20-1,TRBJ2-1,.,TGCAGTGCTATCGGTTGGGGGGACGACAATGAGCAGTTCTTC,CSAIGWGDDNEQFF
.,TRBV27,TRBJ1-2,TRBD1,TGTGCCAGCAGTTCGGGTCCCGGGACAGGGGTTAACTATGGCTACACCTTC,CASSSGPGTGVNYGYTF
.,TRBV9,TRBJ2-1,.,TGTGCCAGCAGCGCAGCGGATAGCTCCTACAATGAGCAGTTCTTC,CASSAADSSYNEQFF
few,TRBV7-8,TRBJ2-5,TRBD2,TGTGCCAGCAGTAATAGGGGGCTAGCGGGATCCTCCGAGACCCAGTACTTC,CASSNRGLAGSSETQYF
many,TRBV25-1,TRBJ2-5,.,TGTGCCAGCAGTGAATCTGGGGCCGGTGGAGAGACCCAGTACTTC,CASSESGAGGETQYF
.,TRBV7-2,TRBJ2-5,.,TGTGCCAGCAGCTTAGCTACGACTAAACCTCAAGAGACCCAGTACTTC,CASSLATTKPQETQYF
.,TRBV30,TRBJ2-3,.,TGTGCCTGGACATTGGCGGCGGGAGATACGCAGTATTTT,CAWTLAAGDTQYF
.,TRBV9,TRBJ2-1,.,TGTGCCAGCAGCCCCTGGCGGTTAAGCTCCTACAATGAGCAGTTCTTC,CASSPWRLSSYNEQFF
.,TRBV12-3/TRBV12-4,TRBJ2-2,TRBD2,TGTGCCAGCAGTTTAGAGGGAGGGGACACCGGGGAGCTGTTTTTT,CASSLEGGDTGELFF
.,TRBV20-1,TRBJ1-6,.,TGCAGTGCTCTATTCCAGGGTTCAGAATCACCCCTCCACTTT,CSALFQGSESPLHF
.,TRBV20-1,TRBJ1-3,.,TGCAGTGCTAGAGATCCGTTAAGGCAGAACTCTGGAAACACCATATATTTT,CSARDPLRQNSGNTIYF